The 22 T cell receptor beta chains below come from one sample, sequenced in a study of control samples from healthy donors and cancer patients. Assay: immunoSEQ multiplex PCR; the TCRdb copy retains only in-frame clones and omits some. This table has around 95,000 clones, more than 85% appearing once. Sequenced: blood. These receptors all come from a woman aged 45 to 65 in good health.

The chain employs TRBV6-4 and TRBJ1-1; D is possibly TRBD1 (5 bases). Germline V gives CDR1 MRHNA, CDR2 SNTAGT. Trimming left V 6 bases short and J 1 base short, with 9 bases between. The CDR3 spans 13 residues. The CDR3 DNA reads as TGTGCCAGCAGCCAGGGCCAGAACACTGAAGCTTTCTTT. This translates into CASSQGQNTEAFF.

The V gene is TRBV19, the J gene TRBJ2-5, with TRBD2 identical over 10 bases. Trimming removed 6 bases from V and 0 bases from J; junction bases left unmatched: 4. CDR3 length: 15 residues. Looked up from germline, CDR1 is LNHDA and CDR2 is SQIVND (reference sequence). CDR3 DNA: TGTGCCAGTAGGAGGACTAGCGGATACCAAGAGACCCAGTACTTC. Amino acid sequence: CASRRTSGYQETQYF.

The rearrangement links TRBV30 to TRBJ1-1; perhaps TRBD1 as D (6 bases). In germline, CDR1 is GTSNPN, CDR2 SVGIG (reference sequence). This CDR3 region has 14 residues. V lost 4 bases to trimming and J lost 0 bases, with 12 bases between them. The CDR3 DNA follows: TGTGCCTGGACCGAGGGGGTCATGAACACTGAAGCTTTCTTT. Encoded protein: CAWTEGVMNTEAFF.

V usage is TRBV6-1 and J usage is TRBJ2-6; the D gene is possibly TRBD1 (6 bases). The CDR3 is made up of 19 amino acids. In germline, CDR1 is MNHNS, CDR2 SASEGT. V dropped 4 bases and J dropped 2 bases, with 21 bases sitting between them. CDR3 coding DNA: TGTGCCAGCAGTGTGACCTCGGCGACAGGTTCGACTGGGGCCAACGTCCTGACTTTC. Translation gives CASSVTSATGSTGANVLTF.

The V and J genes are TRBV15 and TRBJ2-3, with a weak D call TRBD2 (6 bases). V lost 3 bases, J lost 0 bases, and 10 bases lay in between. Germline CDR1 and CDR2: LNHNV and YYDKDF (reference sequence). The CDR3 extends over 15 amino acids. CDR3 residues: CATSRGLSSTDTQYF. CDR3 DNA sequence: TGTGCCACCAGCAGGGGACTGTCTAGCACAGATACGCAGTATTTT.

The gene calls are TRBV18 and TRBJ2-5; 7 bases align to TRBD1. Germline CDR1 and CDR2: KGHSH and LQKENI. This CDR3 spans 15 amino acids. V was pared by 5 bases and J by 3 bases, with 9 bases of the junction left unmatched. CDR3: CASSGWDSLEETQYF. CDR3 nucleotide sequence: TGTGCCAGCTCAGGCTGGGACAGCCTGGAAGAGACCCAGTACTTC. The complete variable domain, with remaining parts taken from reference TRBV18 and TRBJ2-5, reads NAGVMQNPRHLVRRRGQEARLRCSPMKGHSHVYWYRQLPEEGLKFMVYLQKENIIDESGMPKERFSAEFPKEGPSILRIQQVVRGDSAAYFCASSGWDSLEETQYFGPGTRLLVL.

The CDR3 is CASSVWDRAGGNTIYF. The CDR3, as DNA: TGTGCCAGCAGTGTATGGGACAGGGCAGGTGGAAACACCATATATTTT. The chain employs TRBV6-4 and TRBJ1-3; TRBD1 matches 9 bases. Germline V gives CDR1 MRHNA, CDR2 SNTAGT. Losses at the gene ends were 4 bases for V and 3 bases for J; bases not matched to a gene: 7. This CDR3 contains 16 residues.

The chain carries TRBV2 and TRBJ1-4; tentatively, D is TRBD1 (5 bases). The germline V gene encodes CDR1 SNHLY and CDR2 FYNNEI. The CDR3 has 13 residues. Trimming took 7 bases from V and 4 from J, leaving 10 bases between them. CDR3 region: CASKWDLNEKLFF. The CDR3 DNA reads TGTGCCAGCAAATGGGACCTTAATGAAAAACTGTTTTTT.

This clone was recorded a few times. The chain joins TRBV7-2 to TRBJ1-2; D might be TRBD1 (5 bases). The CDR3 totals 15 residues. The V end lost 1 base, the J end lost 3 bases, and 12 bases lay between the germline ends. Germline V gives CDR1 SGHTA, CDR2 FQGNSA. The CDR3 coding sequence is TGTGCCAGCAGCTTAGATTGGGGCGCCGACTATGGCTACACCTTC. Its translation is CASSLDWGADYGYTF.

V is TRBV19 and J is TRBJ2-3, with 7 bases fitting TRBD2. This CDR3 spans 14 amino acids. Losses at the gene ends were 5 bases for V and 3 bases for J; bases not matched to a gene: 5. In germline, CDR1 is LNHDA, CDR2 SQIVND (reference sequence). CDR3 protein: CASSLGLGTDTQYF. The CDR3 coding sequence is TGTGCCAGTAGTCTAGGACTAGGAACAGATACGCAGTATTTT.

V is TRBV13 and J is TRBJ1-1; a weak D match, TRBD1 (5 bases). The germline V gene has CDR1 PRHDT and CDR2 FYEKMQ (reference sequence). This CDR3 spans 13 amino acids. Trimming took off 1 base at V and 6 bases at J, with 9 bases between the two ends. The CDR3 loop is CASSLVGEAEAFF. The CDR3 DNA reads as TGTGCCAGCAGCTTAGTGGGGGAGGCTGAAGCTTTCTTT.

This chain connects TRBV18 to TRBJ2-7, with D unresolved. The CDR3 covers 17 residues. Germline lookup yields CDR1 KGHSH and CDR2 LQKENI. Deletions cut 2 bases from V and 3 bases from J, with 20 bases between. The CDR3 sequence is CASSPFPGDIPSYEQYF. CDR3 nucleotide sequence: TGTGCCAGCTCACCATTTCCCGGAGACATTCCAAGCTACGAGCAGTACTTC.

CDR3 DNA: TGTGCCAGCCGGGAGTCGGGGAGACGAAACACCATATATTTT. It encodes CASRESGRRNTIYF. This chain connects TRBV19 to TRBJ1-3; D is ambiguous. CDR3 length: 14 residues. V was shortened by 9 bases and J by 5 bases, with 17 bases between the two germline ends. The germline V gene encodes CDR1 LNHDA and CDR2 SQIVND (reference sequence). Complete variable domain (other parts from reference TRBV19 and TRBJ1-3): DGGITQSPKYLFRKEGQNVTLSCEQNLNHDAMYWYRQDPGQGLRLIYYSQIVNDFQKGDIAEGYSVSREKKESFPLTVTSAQKNPTAFYLCASRESGRRNTIYFGEGSWLTVV.

To note about this clone: The junction shows a germline mismatch at one end, possibly a read error. The chain carries TRBV6-6 and TRBJ1-1; tentative D call: TRBD1 (5 bases). The CDR3 loop spans 14 amino acids. Germline CDR1 and CDR2: MNHNY and SVGAGI (reference sequence). The CDR3 reads CASSYSGQNPEAFF. Written as DNA, the CDR3 is TGTGCCAGCAGTTACTCGGGGCAGAACCCTGAAGCTTTCTTT.

This clone was found once. The V gene is TRBV15, the J gene TRBJ1-5; D call uncertain. V was clipped by 0 bases and J by 5 bases, with 8 bases between them. The germline gives CDR1 LNHNV, CDR2 YYDKDF (reference sequence). CDR3 size: 14 residues. The CDR3 protein is CATSRDGGYQPQHF. For the CDR3, the DNA is TGTGCCACCAGCAGAGATGGCGGGTATCAGCCCCAGCATTTT.

The gene calls are TRBV3-1 (or the pseudogene TRBV3-2) and TRBJ2-7; D possibly uses TRBD1 or TRBD2 (5 bases each). The CDR3 loop spans 15 amino acids. Germline-derived CDR1 and CDR2 are LGHDT and YNNKEL (reference sequence). V was trimmed by 4 bases and J by 0 bases, leaving 13 bases between them. CDR3 sequence (DNA): TGTGCCAGCAGCCCCTGGGACCGTAGCTCCTACGAGCAGTACTTC. This translates into CASSPWDRSSYEQYF.

The chain recombines TRBV5-1 with TRBJ2-2; no clear D gene. Germline CDR1 reads SGHRS; CDR2 reads YFSETQ. The CDR3 extends over 12 amino acids. The V end was cut by 6 bases, the J end by 2 bases, with 5 bases between. The CDR3 DNA reads as TGCGCCAGCATGCCCAACACCGGGGAGCTGTTTTTT. Encoded protein: CASMPNTGELFF.

The chain employs TRBV6-2 or TRBV6-3 and TRBJ2-7; 7 bases match TRBD2. This CDR3 comprises 15 residues. V shed 2 bases, J shed 6 bases, and the junction held 10 bases outside the gene matches. The germline V gene has CDR1 MNHEY and CDR2 SVGEGT. The CDR3 bases are TGTGCCAGCAGTTACCAGCCGGGGGGACGGAGCGAGCAGTACGTC. Translated, it gives CASSYQPGGRSEQYV.

The chain employs TRBV30 and TRBJ2-5, with a weak D call TRBD1 (6 bases). The CDR3 has 15 amino acids. Germline lookup yields CDR1 GTSNPN and CDR2 SVGIG (reference sequence). V was clipped by 5 bases and J by 7 bases, with 23 bases between them. CDR3 nucleotides: TGTGCCTGGGAAAGGACAGAGAGCTCCCGTTGGACCCAGTACTTC. Its translation: CAWERTESSRWTQYF.

V usage is TRBV30 and J usage is TRBJ2-7; D is undetermined. From germline, CDR1 is GTSNPN and CDR2 SVGIG (reference sequence). The CDR3 sequence is 13 residues long. Deletions cut 3 bases from V and 2 bases from J, with 11 bases between. The CDR3 DNA sequence: TGTGCCTGGAGCTCTGGGAACGCCTACGAGCAGTACGTC. It codes for CAWSSGNAYEQYV.

The rearrangement joins TRBV24-1 to TRBJ2-2, with TRBD2 matching over 7 bases. The CDR3 consists of 12 residues. The germline gives CDR1 KGHDR, CDR2 SFDVKD. Trimming at V came to 10 bases and at J to 7 bases, leaving 5 bases not matched to a gene. The CDR3 region has the DNA TGTGCCACGGAGGGACTAAGCGGGGAGCTGTTTTTT. It specifies CATEGLSGELFF.

The rearrangement joins TRBV4-2 to TRBJ2-7; 8 bases map to TRBD2. CDR1 and CDR2 from the germline V gene are LGHNA and YNFKEQ. Trimming cost V 1 base and J 2 bases; bases outside gene matches: 4. The CDR3 totals 15 residues. CDR3 loop: CASSQGLALPYEQYF. In nucleotides, the CDR3 is TGTGCCAGCAGCCAAGGACTAGCGCTACCCTACGAGCAGTACTTC.